A selection of T cell receptor beta chains follows, all from one sample in a study of T cell responses to AZD1222 COVID-19 vaccine. The table came from immunoSEQ multiplex PCR; TCRdb's copy has only in-frame clones and leaves some out. Seen here are about 160,000 clones, around nine tenths observed once, and the top ten hold around 5.5%. Specimen: peripheral blood, collected on day 0 of AZD1222 vaccination. These receptors all come from an adult in good health. Each CDR3 is given with its conserved first and last residue. The order of the fields is J gene, V gene, CDR3 length, CDR3 protein.

TRBJ1-2 | TRBV5-1 | 13 | CASSAGGDYGYTF
TRBJ2-3 | TRBV30 | 13 | CAWGSVSGDTQYF
TRBJ1-5 | TRBV28 | 13 | CASTLQGIQPQHF
TRBJ2-3 | TRBV28 | 17 | CASSLAGRAPSTDTQYF
TRBJ2-3 | TRBV6-1 | 14 | CASSEAVLKGTQYF
TRBJ2-1 | TRBV7-3 | 15 | CASSPLVTAYNEQFF
TRBJ2-4 | TRBV30 | 15 | CAWSLQVPRRGIQYF
TRBJ2-5 | TRBV7-9 | 17 | CASSLDIGGDIGETQYF
TRBJ1-4 | TRBV7-8 | 15 | CASSHDRIGTEKLFF
TRBJ2-1 | TRBV10-2 | 16 | CASSEGTILVQNEQFF
TRBJ1-1 | TRBV6-1 | 14 | CASSEYPGYTEAFF
TRBJ2-3 | TRBV24-1 | 13 | CATSGGSTDTQYF
TRBJ2-1 | TRBV6-5 | 14 | CASSLAGGANEQFF
TRBJ1-3 | TRBV28 | 17 | CASSFWTVDPSGNTIYF
TRBJ2-1 | TRBV11-2 | 17 | CASSLGASGNFGNEQFF
TRBJ2-5 | TRBV5-1 | 15 | CASSLTSGGQETQYF
TRBJ1-1 | TRBV7-2 | 14 | CASSSGPADTEAFF
TRBJ2-7 | TRBV6-1 | 20 | CASSEARAGRFSGESYEQYF
TRBJ2-2 | TRBV5-4 | 16 | CASQLGSGSSAGELFF
TRBJ2-5 | TRBV21-1 | 16 | CASSHKTSGAQETQYF
TRBJ1-1 | TRBV28 | 14 | CASSLTDRNTEAFF
TRBJ1-2 | TRBV11-1 | 13 | CASSSQEPYGYTF
TRBJ2-5 | TRBV5-4 | 13 | CASSTQGPGAQYF
TRBJ1-1 | TRBV14 | 12 | CASSQRVTEAFF
TRBJ2-5 | TRBV5-4 | 16 | CASSLDGSLTQETQYF
TRBJ2-1 | TRBV28 | 15 | CASRRTSGGSNEQFF
TRBJ1-6 | TRBV6-1 | 19 | CASSEPPGGGRGVGSPLHF
TRBJ2-7 | TRBV5-8 | 14 | CASSLGQGSYEQYF
TRBJ2-7 | TRBV27 | 15 | CASSLTSVGLYEQYF
TRBJ2-7 | TRBV19 | 13 | CASSMWGRDEQYF
TRBJ1-3 | TRBV5-1 | 14 | CASSLDGFGNTIYF
TRBJ1-1 | TRBV6-5 | 14 | CASRWDRQNTEAFF
TRBJ1-2 | TRBV3-1/TRBV3-2 | 16 | CASSQVPGALGYGYTF
TRBJ1-5 | TRBV7-8 | 16 | CASSSRNRDASQPQHF
TRBJ2-1 | TRBV6-5 | 15 | CASSYSPGPINEQFF
TRBJ2-7 | TRBV18 | 14 | CASSPSPTQGEQYF
TRBJ2-7 | TRBV3-1/TRBV3-2 | 17 | CASSQDRQGTQHTEQYF
TRBJ1-3 | TRBV19 | 14 | CATRPRVTGNTIYF
TRBJ2-1 | TRBV5-1 | 14 | CASSLGQGDNEQFF
TRBJ1-5 | TRBV4-3 | 13 | CASSQNRNQPQHF
TRBJ2-7 | TRBV28 | 12 | CASRGGTYEQYF
TRBJ2-1 | TRBV19 | 16 | CASSIRGTGGQNEQFF
TRBJ2-1 | TRBV4-3 | 18 | CASSQERLTGTSYNEQFF
TRBJ2-7 | TRBV6-8 | 17 | CDLAVTRLVAQRREQYF
TRBJ1-2 | TRBV19 | 17 | CASSTARGGAANYGYTF
TRBJ1-6 | TRBV27 | 14 | CASSLDRGNSPLHF
TRBJ1-5 | TRBV19 | 16 | CASSTGTGNSNQPQHF
TRBJ1-6 | TRBV5-8 | 15 | CASSSGTGGYSPLHF
TRBJ2-7 | TRBV19 | 13 | CASSRTGTYEQYF
TRBJ1-4 | TRBV2 | 17 | CASSEALLVGWGEKLFF
TRBJ2-7 | TRBV18 | 14 | CASSPGQGNYEQYF
TRBJ1-2 | TRBV5-3 | 19 | CARSLVGTGLGLGFYGYTF
TRBJ1-6 | TRBV4-3 | 17 | CASSQDRRGANNSPLHF
TRBJ2-1 | TRBV28 | 11 | CASSYYNEQFF
TRBJ1-2 | TRBV6-5 | 14 | CASSQYRANYGYTF
TRBJ1-2 | TRBV28 | 14 | CASSLNSAALGYTF
TRBJ1-5 | TRBV20-1 | 11 | CSASINQPQHF
TRBJ2-5 | TRBV20-1 | 16 | CSASDRGQGIQETQYF
TRBJ1-3 | TRBV28 | 14 | CASSPGPSGNTIYF